This T cell receptor beta chain was profiled in a study of monozygotic twins with inflammatory bowel disease. CDR3 length equals 15 residues. From germline, CDR1 is SGHNT and CDR2 YYREEE (reference sequence). Blood samples, whole and unsorted for T cells, yielded the isolated total RNA. TCRdb derives one entry per CDR3 protein from the 5' RACE reads, leaving out DNA. The specimen's table records approximately 140,000 distinct CDR3 sequences. Sequenced input: blood. This TCR came from a human donor with ulcerative colitis or Crohn's disease, or a healthy co-twin of an affected twin (not recorded which). The V call is TRBV5-4, the J call TRBJ1-1; TCRdb's assignment of TRBD1 cannot be checked, as there is no DNA. CDR3 loop: CASKAGRQVNTEAFF.